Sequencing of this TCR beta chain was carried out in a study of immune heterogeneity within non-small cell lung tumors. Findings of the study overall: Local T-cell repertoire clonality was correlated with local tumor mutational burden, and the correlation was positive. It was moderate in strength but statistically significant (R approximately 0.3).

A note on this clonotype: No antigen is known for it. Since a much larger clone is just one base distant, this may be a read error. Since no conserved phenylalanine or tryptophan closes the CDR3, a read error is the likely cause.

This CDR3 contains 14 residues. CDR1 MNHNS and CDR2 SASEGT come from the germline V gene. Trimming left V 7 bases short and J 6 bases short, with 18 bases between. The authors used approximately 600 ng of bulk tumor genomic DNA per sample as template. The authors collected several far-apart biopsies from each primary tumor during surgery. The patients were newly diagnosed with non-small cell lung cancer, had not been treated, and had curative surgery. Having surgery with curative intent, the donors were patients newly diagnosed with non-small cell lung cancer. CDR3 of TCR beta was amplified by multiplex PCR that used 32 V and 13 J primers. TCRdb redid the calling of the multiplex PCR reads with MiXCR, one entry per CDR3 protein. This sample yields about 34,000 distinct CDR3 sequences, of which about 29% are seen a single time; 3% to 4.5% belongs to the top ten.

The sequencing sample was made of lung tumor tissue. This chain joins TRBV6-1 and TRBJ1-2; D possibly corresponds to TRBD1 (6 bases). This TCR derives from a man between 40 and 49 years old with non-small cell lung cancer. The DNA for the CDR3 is TGTGCCAGCAAAAGACAGGAACGTCGGGATGGCTACACCCTC. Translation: CASKRQERRDGYTL.